A single sample gave rise to the 9 T cell receptor beta chains below, sequenced in a study of human T cells and chemical hapten exposure. TCRdb fed the RACE reads into MiXCR, producing one record per CDR3 protein. The sample consists of about 82,000 distinct CDR3 sequences, 10% to 15% of them appearing once. Specified time point: patch test 3, about 24 weeks after DPC sensitization. Described treatment: therapeutic diphenylcyclopropenone sensitization with weekly scalp DPC. The starting material was whole blood, obtained in connection with sensitization to the hapten diphenylcyclopropenone (DPC). The receptors derive from a woman between 50 and 59 years old with alopecia areata. Some clones in this sample may be carry-over from other donors' samples.

There are a few counts of this clonotype. The chain carries TRBV27 and TRBJ2-1; 13 bases are a match to TRBD2. Germline V gene data show CDR1 as MNHEY and CDR2 as SMNVEV (reference sequence). Unmatched junction bases numbered 4, after V lost 0 bases and J lost 8 bases. The length of the CDR3 is 16 residues. The CDR3 DNA reads as TGTGCCAGCAGTTTATCGGGACTAGCGGGAAACTATGAGCAGTTCTTC. Protein: CASSLSGLAGNYEQFF.

This clonotype was seen a few times. The CDR3 DNA is TGTGCCAGCAGTGAGGGGGTGGGGGAGAAATCATATGGCTACACCTTC. Translating it yields CASSEGVGEKSYGYTF. The chain couples TRBV25-1 to TRBJ1-2, with D perhaps TRBD1 (5 bases). Germline CDR1 and CDR2: MGHDK and SYGVNS. Trimming removed 3 bases at V and 5 bases at J, with 19 bases between. The CDR3 has 16 residues.

This clonotype was seen a handful of times. The gene calls are TRBV6-5 and TRBJ2-2; D tentatively reads TRBD1 or TRBD2 (5 bases each). CDR1 and CDR2 (germline): MNHEY, SVGAGI. There are 13 residues in the CDR3. Trimming removed 7 bases at V and 4 bases at J, with 10 bases between. The CDR3 region is CASTTGGTGELFF. Written as DNA, the CDR3 is TGTGCCAGCACAACTGGGGGCACCGGGGAGCTGTTTTTT.

This clonotype came up many times. The V and J genes are TRBV29-1 and TRBJ1-1; D might be TRBD1 (5 bases). V gave up 4 bases and J gave up 7 bases, with 16 bases separating them. Germline loops: CDR1 SQVTM, CDR2 ANQGSEA. This CDR3 spans 13 amino acids. This CDR3 reads CSVGPQGGGEAFF. CDR3 nucleotides: TGCAGCGTTGGTCCGCAGGGCGGGGGTGAAGCTTTCTTT.

There are many counts of this clonotype. The V gene is TRBV20-1, the J gene TRBJ1-1; D may be TRBD1 (5 bases). Germline CDR1 DFQATT, CDR2 SNEGSKA (reference sequence). V lost 5 bases, J lost 5 bases, and 15 bases lay in between. The CDR3 has 13 residues. This CDR3 is CSAPRGGGTEAFF. CDR3 sequence (DNA): TGCAGTGCTCCCCGGGGGGGTGGGACTGAAGCTTTCTTT.

The sample holds a few counts of this clonotype. This chain uses TRBV3-1 with TRBJ2-1, with D unclear. V was pared by 0 bases and J by 2 bases, with 8 bases between. Per the germline V gene, CDR1 is LGHDT and CDR2 is YNNKEL (reference sequence). This CDR3 spans 15 amino acids. The CDR3 sequence is CASSQDSSPYNEQFF. The DNA of the CDR3 is TGTGCCAGCAGCCAAGATTCCTCCCCCTACAATGAGCAGTTCTTC.

The V call is TRBV11-2, the J call TRBJ2-3; D is possibly TRBD1 (5 bases). This CDR3 has 14 amino acids. Per germline, CDR1 SGHAT and CDR2 FQNNGV. V shed 3 bases and J shed 4 bases, with 11 bases lying between them. DNA of the CDR3: TGTGCCAGCAGCTTGGACATCGCCTCAGATACGCAGTATTTT. This sequence encodes CASSLDIASDTQYF.

This clonotype was detected ten times or more. The rearrangement joins TRBV4-1 to TRBJ2-7, with 8 bases matching TRBD2. CDR1 is MGHRA, CDR2 YSYEKL, per germline. V gave up 0 bases and J gave up 2 bases; unmatched junction bases: 6. The CDR3 loop spans 16 amino acids. The CDR3 region has the DNA TGCGCCAGCAGCCAAGAGGAGCGGGAGCCGACCTACGAGCAGTACTTC. Amino acid sequence: CASSQEEREPTYEQYF.

The J gene is TRBJ2-7, the V gene TRBV29-1; D is unresolved. Germline CDR1 is SQVTM and CDR2 is ANQGSEA. The CDR3 is 12 amino acids. V lost 3 bases, J lost 4 bases, and 10 bases lay in between. The chain's CDR3 is CSVEGDGYEQYF. The DNA of the CDR3 is TGCAGCGTTGAGGGTGACGGGTACGAGCAGTACTTC.